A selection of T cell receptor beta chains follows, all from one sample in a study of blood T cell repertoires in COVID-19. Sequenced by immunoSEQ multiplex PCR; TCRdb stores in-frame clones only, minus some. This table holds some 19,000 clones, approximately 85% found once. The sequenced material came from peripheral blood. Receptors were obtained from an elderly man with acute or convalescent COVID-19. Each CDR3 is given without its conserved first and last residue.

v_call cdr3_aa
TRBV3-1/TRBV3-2 ASSARGPETQY
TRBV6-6 ASKREGYEPLH
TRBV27 ASSLAGTNEKLF
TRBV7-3 ASSLTGFGETQY
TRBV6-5 ASSYFRAGSHNEQF
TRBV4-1 ASSQGATSTDTQY
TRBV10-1 ASSDGVGEGAGELF
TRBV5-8 ASRRFPRGGSGYT
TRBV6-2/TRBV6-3 ASSIFGGPASEAF
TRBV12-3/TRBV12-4 ASSFRQTNEQF
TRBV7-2 ASSFKGGGGSPLH
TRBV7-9 ASRLQERTAETQY
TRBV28 ASSFSTSGNNEQF
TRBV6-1 ASSEEAGDYNEQF
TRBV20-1 SASRPRRSSYNSPLH
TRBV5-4 ASSPPGTPYGYT
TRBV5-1 ASSASGRTGGTGELF
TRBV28 ASTSQGAGSPLH
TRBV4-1 ASSQEPPDREGYT
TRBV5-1 ASSQTGFNEKLF
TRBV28 ASSPPGPGGTIY
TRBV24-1 ATSDFRTVNNEQF
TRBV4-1 ASNDRGLVGTEAF
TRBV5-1 ASRMTSAGHYEQY
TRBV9 ASSVLEGTEAF
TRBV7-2 ASSPQGRTGELF
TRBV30 AWSVGTGSPTTNTEAF
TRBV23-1 ASSQSAPLGAGGHKKPYNEQF
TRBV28 ASSLRGGGTYNEQF
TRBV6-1 ASSENRGRVQPQH
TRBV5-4 ASSLQEGYQGYT
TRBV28 GGGRQYEQY
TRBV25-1 ASSVRRGDGVQETQY
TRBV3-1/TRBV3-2 ASSPPRAGQGKSSNQPQH
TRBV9 ASSVVPRGQDTEAF